Below are 14 T cell receptor beta chains sequenced from a single sample in a study of cytomegalovirus exposure and HLA in healthy donors. In the PCR, 60 Vbeta and 13 Jbeta primers were used. The protocol was immunoSEQ multiplex PCR, while the TCRdb copy is restricted to in-frame clones and leaves out a portion. The sample has about 170,000 clones; more than 60% are singletons. Sequenced material: PBMCs. The receptors here all came from a female donor in good health and CMV-seronegative.

Only one count was recorded for this clone. This chain links TRBV6-5 with TRBJ2-5; a possible D gene is TRBD2 (6 bases). The J call is uncertain, as TRBJ2-7 better fits the DNA end. The CDR3 is 13 amino acids. Germline V gene sequence: CDR1 MNHEY, CDR2 SVGAGI. The CDR3 DNA follows: TGTGCCAGCGGCGCAGCGGGCGTCTACGAGCAGTACTTC. Its translation: CASGAAGVYEQYF.

The J gene is TRBJ2-2, the V gene TRBV7-8; possible D gene TRBD2, 5 bases. Per germline, CDR1 SGHVS and CDR2 FQNEAQ. V lost 2 bases and J lost 5, with 9 bases in between. This CDR3 has 14 amino acids. The CDR3 sequence: CASSLNLATGELFF. CDR3 sequence (DNA): TGTGCCAGCAGCTTAAATTTAGCGACCGGGGAGCTGTTTTTT.

The chain uses TRBV14 and TRBJ2-7, with TRBD1 as a possible D gene (5 bases). V was pared by 1 base and J by 2 bases, with 21 bases between. CDR1 and CDR2 from the germline V gene are SGHDN and FVKESK. This CDR3 contains 18 residues. CDR3 nucleotide sequence: TGTGCCAGCAGCCAAGGGTATTTGGGGTCAGGGCCCCCCTACGAGCAGTACTTC. It is translated as CASSQGYLGSGPPYEQYF.

The rearrangement uses TRBV10-1 and TRBJ2-1; 10 bases align to TRBD2. Germline V lookup: CDR1 WNHNN, CDR2 SYGVQD (reference sequence). V was pared by 4 bases and J by 8 bases, with 11 bases of the junction left unmatched. The CDR3 runs 16 residues. The CDR3 loop reads CASSVLEAGGPDEQFF. DNA for the CDR3: TGCGCCAGCAGTGTGCTAGAAGCGGGAGGGCCCGATGAGCAGTTCTTC.

The chain combines TRBV28 with TRBJ1-2, with 9 nucleotides matching TRBD1. Trimming took 6 bases from V and 6 from J; bases not matched to a gene: 17. Germline V CDR1 and CDR2: MDHEN, SYDVKM. The CDR3 consists of 17 residues. CDR3 DNA: TGTGCCAGCAGCTACCCTACAGGGGGCGCGGCCACTAATGGCTACACCTTC. This codes for CASSYPTGGAATNGYTF.

This chain uses TRBV30 with TRBJ1-1; D perhaps matches TRBD1 (6 bases). CDR3 size: 13 residues. V lost 5 bases and J lost 2, with 12 bases in between. CDR1 and CDR2 from the germline V gene are GTSNPN and SVGIG (reference sequence). CDR3 amino acids: CAWGGQPNTEAFF. In DNA form, the CDR3 reads TGTGCCTGGGGCGGACAGCCCAACACTGAAGCTTTCTTT.

V and J are TRBV27 and TRBJ2-7; 11 nucleotides agree with TRBD2. The CDR3 has 16 residues. V shed 1 base and J 0 bases; nucleotides not matched to a gene: 2. Germline V gives CDR1 MNHEY, CDR2 SMNVEV (reference sequence). CDR3 sequence: CASSLLGTSGSYEQYF. CDR3 DNA: TGTGCCAGCAGTTTATTGGGGACTAGCGGCTCCTACGAGCAGTACTTC.

The chain has TRBV7-8 and TRBJ1-5; tentative D call: TRBD1 (6 bases). The ends were cut back, 1 base at V and 3 bases at J, with 10 bases in the middle. CDR3 length: 15 amino acids. Per germline, CDR1 SGHVS and CDR2 FQNEAQ. The CDR3 DNA sequence: TGTGCCAGCAGCTTAGGGGAGGGGGTCAATCAGCCCCAGCATTTT. Translating it yields CASSLGEGVNQPQHF.

The chain uses TRBV18 and TRBJ2-1; 14 nucleotides agree with TRBD2. V trimming: 3 bases; J trimming: 7 bases; junction bases outside the gene matches: 2. Germline loops: CDR1 KGHSH, CDR2 LQKENI. CDR3 length: 15 residues. The CDR3 loop is CASSPGLAGENEQFF. Written as DNA, the CDR3 is TGTGCCAGCTCACCGGGACTAGCGGGAGAAAATGAGCAGTTCTTC. The full variable domain, completed using reference TRBV18 and TRBJ2-1, is NAGVMQNPRHLVRRRGQEARLRCSPMKGHSHVYWYRQLPEEGLKFMVYLQKENIIDESGMPKERFSAEFPKEGPSILRIQQVVRGDSAAYFCASSPGLAGENEQFFGPGTRLTVL.

The table lists this clone with a few counts. The chain recombines TRBV7-2 with TRBJ1-5; 7 nucleotides align to TRBD1. V shed 3 bases and J 1 base; nucleotides not matched to a gene: 3. Per the germline V gene, CDR1 is SGHTA and CDR2 is FQGNSA. The CDR3 runs 15 residues. CDR3 sequence reads: CASSFQTGSNQPQHF. CDR3 DNA sequence: TGTGCCAGCAGCTTTCAGACAGGGAGCAATCAGCCCCAGCATTTT.

The rearrangement uses TRBV5-6 and TRBJ2-5, with 12 nucleotides matching TRBD2. The J call may be in error: the DNA end matches TRBJ2-7 better. Looked up from germline, CDR1 is SGHDT and CDR2 is YYEEEE. The CDR3 consists of 15 residues. The CDR3 spells CASSSGGLAGYEQYF. For the CDR3, the DNA is TGTGCCAGCAGCTCGGGGGGACTAGCGGGCTACGAGCAGTACTTC.

This clone was seen a handful of times. The chain employs TRBV27 and TRBJ2-3; a possible D gene is TRBD1 (5 bases). V gave up 5 bases and J gave up 2 bases, with 14 bases separating them. Germline V gives CDR1 MNHEY, CDR2 SMNVEV (reference sequence). The CDR3 loop spans 15 amino acids. DNA of the CDR3: TGTGCCAGCAGTCCTGAGACAGATTTCACAGATACGCAGTATTTT. Translation gives CASSPETDFTDTQYF.

This clone was seen more than once but under ten times. V and J are TRBV27 and TRBJ2-7; maybe TRBD1 (5 bases). This CDR3 has 15 amino acids. V lost 7 bases to trimming and J lost 7 bases, with 23 bases between them. Germline CDR1 reads MNHEY; CDR2 reads SMNVEV (reference sequence). This chain's CDR3 is CASTFTGLTGLEQYF. The CDR3, as DNA: TGTGCCAGCACCTTTACAGGTCTTACTGGTCTTGAGCAGTACTTC.

This clone was detected only a few times. V and J are TRBV7-8 and TRBJ1-3; tentatively, D is TRBD1 (5 bases). CDR1 and CDR2 from the germline V gene are SGHVS and FQNEAQ. The CDR3 consists of 15 residues. V lost 2 bases to trimming and J lost 3 bases, with 11 bases between them. CDR3 protein: CASSLWGADGNTIYF. CDR3 in DNA: TGTGCCAGCAGCTTATGGGGCGCGGATGGAAACACCATATATTTT.